This entry concerns a single TCR beta chain. The antigen is undetermined. This specimen comes from a study of cytomegalovirus exposure and HLA in healthy donors. Study-wide findings and caveats: Reports described diagnosis of cytomegalovirus status by the classifier as highly specific and sensitive.

The CDR3 sequence is 21 residues long. Trimming at V came to 3 bases and at J to 2 bases, leaving 21 bases not matched to a gene. Germline values: CDR1 LNHDA, CDR2 SQIVND (reference sequence). PCR primers comprised 60 Vbeta and 13 Jbeta primers. The table came from immunoSEQ multiplex PCR; TCRdb's copy has only in-frame clones and leaves some out. Found here are some 130,000 clones, roughly 65% of them singletons; the top ten hold about a tenth. The specimen sequenced was PBMCs. This TCR was sampled from a middle-aged man in good health and CMV-seropositive. The chain employs TRBV19 and TRBJ2-2; 7 bases agree with TRBD1. CDR3 coding DNA: TGTGCCAGTAGTATCTTTTGGGGTATTATAGGGGGCCGGACTAACACCGGGGAGCTGTTTTTT. Protein product: CASSIFWGIIGGRTNTGELFF.